What follows describes a single TCR beta chain. Its cognate antigen is unknown. The sample belongs to a study of T cell responses to AZD1222 COVID-19 vaccine. The germline V gene encodes CDR1 MNHEY and CDR2 SVGAGI. Trimming removed 8 bases from V and 1 base from J, with 13 bases in between. The CDR3 sequence is 14 residues long. Study-level findings and limits: Females made up more of the donors, who were largely white British, and clonal diversity may have come out too low.

The data were produced by immunoSEQ multiplex PCR, yet TCRdb's version contains in-frame clones alone and is incomplete. The sample has roughly 55,000 clones; more than 80% are singletons. The sequencing here drew on peripheral blood, taken on day 0 of AZD1222 vaccination. This sequence was found in an adult in good health. V gene TRBV6-5 combines with J gene TRBJ2-3; D unclear. Written as DNA, the CDR3 is TGTGCCAGCGGCCCCGGACCACGCACAGATACGCAGTATTTT. This gives the protein CASGPGPRTDTQYF.